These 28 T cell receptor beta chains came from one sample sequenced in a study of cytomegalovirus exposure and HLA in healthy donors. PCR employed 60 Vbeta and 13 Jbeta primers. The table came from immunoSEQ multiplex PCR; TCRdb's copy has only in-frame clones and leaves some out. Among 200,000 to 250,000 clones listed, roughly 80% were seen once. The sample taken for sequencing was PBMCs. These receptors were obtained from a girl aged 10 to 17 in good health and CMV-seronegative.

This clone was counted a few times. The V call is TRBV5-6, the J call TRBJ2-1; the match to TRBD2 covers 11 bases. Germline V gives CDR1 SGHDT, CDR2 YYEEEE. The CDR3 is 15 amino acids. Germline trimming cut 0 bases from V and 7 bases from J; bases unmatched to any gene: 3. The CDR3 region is CASSLALAGGNEQFF. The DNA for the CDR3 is TGTGCCAGCAGCTTGGCCCTAGCGGGAGGTAATGAGCAGTTCTTC.

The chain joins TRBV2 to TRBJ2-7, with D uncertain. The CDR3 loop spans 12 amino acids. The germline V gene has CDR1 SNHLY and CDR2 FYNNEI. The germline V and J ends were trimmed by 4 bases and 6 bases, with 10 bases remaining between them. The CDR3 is CASSASGSEQYF. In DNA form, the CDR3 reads TGTGCCAGCAGTGCTTCCGGGTCCGAGCAGTACTTC.

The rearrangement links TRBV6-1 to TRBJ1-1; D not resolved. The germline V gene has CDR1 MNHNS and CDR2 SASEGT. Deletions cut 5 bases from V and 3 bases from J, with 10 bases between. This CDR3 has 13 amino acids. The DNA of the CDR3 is TGTGCCAGCAGTACTGGTCTTTACACTGAAGCTTTCTTT. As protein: CASSTGLYTEAFF.

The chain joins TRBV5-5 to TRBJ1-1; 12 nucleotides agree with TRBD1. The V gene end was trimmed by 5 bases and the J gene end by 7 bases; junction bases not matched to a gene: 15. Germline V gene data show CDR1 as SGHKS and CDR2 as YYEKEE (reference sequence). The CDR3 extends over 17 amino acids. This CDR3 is CASSSRDRGQIRIEAFF. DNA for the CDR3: TGTGCCAGCAGTTCACGGGACAGGGGGCAAATTAGGATTGAAGCTTTCTTT.

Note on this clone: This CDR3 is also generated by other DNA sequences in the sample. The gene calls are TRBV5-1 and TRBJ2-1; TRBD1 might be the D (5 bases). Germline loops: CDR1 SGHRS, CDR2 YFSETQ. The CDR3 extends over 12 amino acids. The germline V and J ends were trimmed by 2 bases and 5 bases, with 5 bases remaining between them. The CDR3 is CASSLGDNEQFF. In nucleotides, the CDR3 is TGCGCCAGCAGCTTAGGGGACAATGAGCAGTTCTTC.

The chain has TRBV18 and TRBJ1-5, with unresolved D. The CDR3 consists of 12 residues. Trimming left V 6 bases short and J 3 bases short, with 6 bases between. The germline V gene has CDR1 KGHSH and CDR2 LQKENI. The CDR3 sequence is CASSRYNQPQHF. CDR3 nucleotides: TGTGCCAGCTCCCGTTACAATCAGCCCCAGCATTTT.

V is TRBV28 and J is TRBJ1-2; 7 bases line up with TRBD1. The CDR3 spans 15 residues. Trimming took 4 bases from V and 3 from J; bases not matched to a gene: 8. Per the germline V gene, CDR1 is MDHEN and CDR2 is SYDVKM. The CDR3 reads CASSSAITGDYGYTF. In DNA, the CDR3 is TGTGCCAGCAGTTCCGCGATTACAGGGGACTATGGCTACACCTTC.

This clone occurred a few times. The chain's CDR3 is CASSLRTGKGEKLFF. CDR3 nucleotide sequence: TGTGCCAGCAGCCTTAGGACAGGGAAAGGGGAAAAACTGTTTTTT. J is TRBJ1-4 and V is TRBV7-9; 8 nucleotides match TRBD1. The germline V gene encodes CDR1 SEHNR and CDR2 FQNEAQ (reference sequence). The CDR3 sequence is 15 residues long. Losses at the gene ends were 5 bases for V and 8 bases for J; bases not matched to a gene: 10.

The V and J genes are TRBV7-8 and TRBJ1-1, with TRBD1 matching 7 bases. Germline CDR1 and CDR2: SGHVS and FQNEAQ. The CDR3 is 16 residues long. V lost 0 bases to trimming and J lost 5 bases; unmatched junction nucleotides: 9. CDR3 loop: CASSLAADRLGTEAFF. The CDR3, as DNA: TGTGCCAGCAGCTTAGCGGCGGACAGGTTGGGGACTGAAGCTTTCTTT.

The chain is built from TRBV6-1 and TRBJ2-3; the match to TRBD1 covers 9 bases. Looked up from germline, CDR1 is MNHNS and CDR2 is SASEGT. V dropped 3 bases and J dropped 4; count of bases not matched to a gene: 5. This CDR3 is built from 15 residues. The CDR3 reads CASSDPGTGSDTQYF. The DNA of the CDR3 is TGTGCCAGCAGTGACCCCGGGACAGGGTCAGATACGCAGTATTTT.

The CDR3, as DNA: TGTGCCAGCAGCTACAGCATGAACACTGAAGCTTTCTTT. Translation: CASSYSMNTEAFF. The V call is TRBV11-2, the J call TRBJ1-1; D not resolved. Trimming stripped 4 bases from V and 0 bases from J, with 6 bases between. Germline lookup yields CDR1 SGHAT and CDR2 FQNNGV. The CDR3 is 13 residues long.

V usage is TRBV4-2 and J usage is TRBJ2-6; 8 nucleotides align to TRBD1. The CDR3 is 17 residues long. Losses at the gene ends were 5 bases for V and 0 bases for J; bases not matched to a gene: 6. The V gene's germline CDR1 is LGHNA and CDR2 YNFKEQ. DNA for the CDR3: TGTGCCAGCAGCAGCGGACAGGGAGACTCTGGGGCCAACGTCCTGACTTTC. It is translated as CASSSGQGDSGANVLTF.

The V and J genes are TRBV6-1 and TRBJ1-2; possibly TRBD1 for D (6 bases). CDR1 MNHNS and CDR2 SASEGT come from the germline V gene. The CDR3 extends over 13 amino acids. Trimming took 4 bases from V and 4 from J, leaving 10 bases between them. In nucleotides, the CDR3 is TGTGCCAGCAGTGTGGCCAGGGGCTATGGCTACACCTTC. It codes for CASSVARGYGYTF.

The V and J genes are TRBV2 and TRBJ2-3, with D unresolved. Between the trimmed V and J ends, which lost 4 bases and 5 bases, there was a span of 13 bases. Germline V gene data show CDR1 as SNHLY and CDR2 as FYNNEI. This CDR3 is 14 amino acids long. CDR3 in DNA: TGTGCCAGCAGTGGGGCCAGTGGTTTAGATACGCAGTATTTT. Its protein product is CASSGASGLDTQYF.

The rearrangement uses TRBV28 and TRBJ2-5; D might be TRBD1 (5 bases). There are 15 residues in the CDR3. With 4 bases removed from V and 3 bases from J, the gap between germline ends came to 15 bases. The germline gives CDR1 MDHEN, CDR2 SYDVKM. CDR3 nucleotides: TGTGCCAGCAGTTCCCTTCCAGGGTTAGAAGAGACCCAGTACTTC. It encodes CASSSLPGLEETQYF.

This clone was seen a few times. The CDR3 nucleotides read TGCGCCAGCAGCCAAGTTATTTCCGAAAAACTGTTTTTT. Protein: CASSQVISEKLFF. The V call is TRBV4-1, the J call TRBJ1-4; unclear D gene. V was shortened by 1 base and J by 8 bases, with 8 bases between the two germline ends. The CDR3 has 13 residues. Germline V gene sequence: CDR1 MGHRA, CDR2 YSYEKL.

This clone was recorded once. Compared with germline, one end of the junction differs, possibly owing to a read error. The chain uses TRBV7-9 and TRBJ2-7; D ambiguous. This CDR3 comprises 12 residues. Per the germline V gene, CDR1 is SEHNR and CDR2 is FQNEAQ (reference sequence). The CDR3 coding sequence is TGTTCCAGCAGCTTAACAGACTACGAGCAGTACTTC. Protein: CSSSLTDYEQYF.

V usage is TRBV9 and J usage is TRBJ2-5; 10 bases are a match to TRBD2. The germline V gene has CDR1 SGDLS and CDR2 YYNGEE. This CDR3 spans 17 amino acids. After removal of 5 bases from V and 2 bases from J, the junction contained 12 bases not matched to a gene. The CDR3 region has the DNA TGTGCCAGCAGGCGAGGGCAGCTAGCGGGGGAACAAGAGACCCAGTACTTC. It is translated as CASRRGQLAGEQETQYF.

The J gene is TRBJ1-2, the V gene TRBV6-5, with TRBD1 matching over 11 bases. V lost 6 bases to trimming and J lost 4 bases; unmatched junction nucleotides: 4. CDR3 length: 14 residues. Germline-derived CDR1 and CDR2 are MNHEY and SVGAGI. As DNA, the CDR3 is TGTGCCAGCAGAGGACAGGGGGCGGTCTATGGCTACACCTTC. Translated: CASRGQGAVYGYTF.

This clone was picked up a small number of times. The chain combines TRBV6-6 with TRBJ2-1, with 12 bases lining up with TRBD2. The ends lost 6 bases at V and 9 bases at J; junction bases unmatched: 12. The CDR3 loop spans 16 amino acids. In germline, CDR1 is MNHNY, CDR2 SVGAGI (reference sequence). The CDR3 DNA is TGTGCCAGCAGGGACTTATCTAGCGGGAGGGCCACTGAGCAGTTCTTC. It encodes CASRDLSSGRATEQFF.

The CDR3 region is CASSLAGSSGANVLTF. DNA of the CDR3: TGCGCCAGCAGCTTGGCTGGGAGCTCTGGGGCCAACGTCCTGACTTTC. This chain joins TRBV5-1 and TRBJ2-6; D is perhaps TRBD2 (5 bases). The CDR3 loop spans 16 amino acids. Trimming removed 0 bases from V and 0 bases from J, with 7 bases in between. Looked up from germline, CDR1 is SGHRS and CDR2 is YFSETQ.

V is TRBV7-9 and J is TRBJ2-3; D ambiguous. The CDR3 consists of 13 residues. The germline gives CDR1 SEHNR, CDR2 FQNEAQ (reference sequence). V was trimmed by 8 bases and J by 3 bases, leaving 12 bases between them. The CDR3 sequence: CASADQVTDTQYF. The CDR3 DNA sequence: TGTGCCAGCGCCGATCAGGTTACAGATACGCAGTATTTT.

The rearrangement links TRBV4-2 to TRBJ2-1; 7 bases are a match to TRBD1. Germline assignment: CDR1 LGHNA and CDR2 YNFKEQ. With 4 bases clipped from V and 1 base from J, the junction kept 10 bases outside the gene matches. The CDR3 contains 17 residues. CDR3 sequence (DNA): TGTGCCAGCAGCCCTCGCGACAGGGAGAAATCCTACAATGAGCAGTTCTTC. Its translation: CASSPRDREKSYNEQFF.

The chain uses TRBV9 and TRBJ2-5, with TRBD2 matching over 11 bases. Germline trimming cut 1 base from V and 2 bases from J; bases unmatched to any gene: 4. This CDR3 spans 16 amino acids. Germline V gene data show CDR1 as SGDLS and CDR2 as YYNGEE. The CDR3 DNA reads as TGTGCCAGCAGCGTACTAGCGGGGGGTAAACAAGAGACCCAGTACTTC. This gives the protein CASSVLAGGKQETQYF.

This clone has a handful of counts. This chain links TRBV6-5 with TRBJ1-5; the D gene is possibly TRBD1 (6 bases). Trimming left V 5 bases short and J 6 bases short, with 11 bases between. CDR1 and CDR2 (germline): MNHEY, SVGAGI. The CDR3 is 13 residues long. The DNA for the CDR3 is TGTGCCAGCAGTCACAGGGTCAGTCAGCCCCAGCATTTT. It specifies CASSHRVSQPQHF.

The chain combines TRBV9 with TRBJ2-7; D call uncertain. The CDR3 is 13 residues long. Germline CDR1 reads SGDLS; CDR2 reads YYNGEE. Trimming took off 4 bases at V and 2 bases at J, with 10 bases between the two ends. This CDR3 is CASSPYTAYEQYF. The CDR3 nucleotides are TGTGCCAGCAGCCCGTACACCGCCTACGAGCAGTACTTC.

The CDR3 protein is CASEGGQGGNQPQHF. The CDR3 region has the DNA TGTGCCAGCGAAGGGGGACAGGGAGGAAATCAGCCCCAGCATTTT. The chain recombines TRBV28 with TRBJ1-5, with TRBD1 matching over 9 bases. J was trimmed by 4 bases and V by 8 bases; bases with no gene match: 9. Germline V gives CDR1 MDHEN, CDR2 SYDVKM. The length of the CDR3 is 15 residues.

CDR3 coding DNA: TGTGCCAGCACATGGGAGAGCAATCAGCCCCAGCATTTT. It codes for CASTWESNQPQHF. This chain joins TRBV2 and TRBJ1-5; D is ambiguous. V was shortened by 7 bases and J by 1 base, with 8 bases between the two germline ends. CDR3 length: 13 residues. CDR1 SNHLY and CDR2 FYNNEI come from the germline V gene.